The 5 T cell receptor beta chains in this list originate from one sample, sequenced in a study of shared clonotypes between healthy human individuals. Profiling relied on immunoSEQ multiplex PCR, and the TCRdb table lists in-frame clones only, not all of them. The repertoire consists of roughly 2.5 million clones, with more than 90% occurring once and the leading ten covering around 0.14%. The sample taken for sequencing was naive CD4+ T cells sorted from blood. This sample's subset: CD45RA+ positively selected. The origin of the receptors is a man in his late teens or twenties in good health.

J is TRBJ1-2 and V is TRBV5-6; D gene ambiguous. V lost 2 bases and J 4 bases, leaving 9 bases between the germline ends. CDR1 and CDR2 (germline): SGHDT, YYEEEE. This CDR3 is 13 amino acids long. The CDR3 sequence is CASSLQAIYGYTF. The CDR3 DNA sequence: TGTGCCAGCAGCTTACAAGCTATCTATGGCTACACCTTC.

The chain couples TRBV7-2 to TRBJ2-3; no clear D. The CDR3 is 17 residues long. CDR1 and CDR2 from the germline V gene are SGHTA and FQGNSA. V was clipped by 6 bases and J by 2 bases, with 21 bases between them. The CDR3 loop reads CASSSYVLIRYTDTQYF. The CDR3, as DNA: TGTGCCAGCAGTAGTTATGTCCTAATTCGTTACACAGATACGCAGTATTTT.

This sequence joins TRBV6-6 and TRBJ2-2, with 9 bases fitting TRBD2. CDR1 and CDR2 (germline): MNHNY, SVGAGI (reference sequence). The CDR3 extends over 14 amino acids. The J segment lost 5 bases and the V segment lost 8 bases, leaving 6 bases of the junction unmatched. CDR3 residues: CASGAGGPTGELFF. DNA of the CDR3: TGTGCCAGCGGGGCGGGAGGGCCTACCGGGGAGCTGTTTTTT.

This clone was observed a single time. The J gene is TRBJ2-7, the V gene TRBV6-1, with 10 positions matching TRBD1. The CDR3 consists of 15 residues. Trimming at V came to 4 bases and at J to 7 bases, leaving 10 bases not matched to a gene. The germline V gene encodes CDR1 MNHNS and CDR2 SASEGT. The CDR3 is CASSVGGQGRQEQYF. The CDR3 bases are TGTGCCAGCAGTGTGGGGGGACAGGGGCGGCAGGAGCAGTACTTC.

This clone showed up just a few times. The chain employs TRBV7-9 and TRBJ1-3; D uncertain. Germline V gene sequence: CDR1 SEHNR, CDR2 FQNEAQ (reference sequence). V was clipped by 8 bases and J by 0 bases, with 8 bases between them. The CDR3 sequence is 13 residues long. The CDR3 here is CASLLGSGNTIYF. DNA of the CDR3: TGTGCCAGCCTCCTAGGCTCTGGAAACACCATATATTTT.